This T cell receptor (beta chain) was retrieved from a study of T cells in Graves' hyperthyroidism and ophthalmopathy. CDR1 and CDR2 (germline): MNHEY, SVGAGI. The CDR3 is 14 residues long. V dropped 4 bases and J dropped 10 bases, with 14 bases sitting between them. Calling Graves' hyperthyroidism stable meant ophthalmopathy did not progress within 18 months. Diagnoses used clinical symptoms, serum thyroxine and TRAb, thyroid ultrasound and orbital computed tomography. PBMCs were sourced from approximately 9.3 ml fresh peripheral blood. TCR beta CDR3 region amplification was performed from RNA transcripts. HTBI primers were used for first-round RT-PCR of the TCR CDR3. TCRdb itself ran the multiplex PCR reads through MiXCR, one entry per CDR3 protein. The sample has over 700,000 distinct CDR3 sequences, over 35% seen once. Study results and limitations: Ophthalmopathy cases were set apart from stable hyperthyroidism by a 13 V-J model.

Regarding this clonotype: What it binds is not known.

What was sequenced was blood. This rearrangement joins TRBV6-5 to TRBJ1-6; possible D gene TRBD1, 5 bases. The TCR was taken from a man aged 18 to 30 with Graves' hyperthyroidism. The CDR3 region has the DNA TGTGCCAGCAGTTCGGGGGGTCGGGAATCACCCCTCCACTTT. Translated: CASSSGGRESPLHF.